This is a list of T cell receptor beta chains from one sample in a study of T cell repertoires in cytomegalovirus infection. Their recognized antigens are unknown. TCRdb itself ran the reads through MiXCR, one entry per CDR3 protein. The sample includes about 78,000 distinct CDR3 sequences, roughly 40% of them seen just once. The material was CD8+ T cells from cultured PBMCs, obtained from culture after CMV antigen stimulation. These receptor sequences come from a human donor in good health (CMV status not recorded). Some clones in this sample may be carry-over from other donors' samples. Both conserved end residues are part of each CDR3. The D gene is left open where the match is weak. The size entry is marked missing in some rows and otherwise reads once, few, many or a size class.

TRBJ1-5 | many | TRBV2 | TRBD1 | CASSQTGMSNQPQHF | TGTGCCAGCAGCCAGACAGGGATGAGCAATCAGCCCCAGCATTTT
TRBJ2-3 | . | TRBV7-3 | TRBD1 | CASSPVSGWTGGNTDTQYF | TGTGCCAGCAGCCCTGTTAGTGGGTGGACAGGGGGAAACACAGATACGCAGTATTTT
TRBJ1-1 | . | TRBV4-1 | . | CASSQEKGGTEAFF | TGCGCCAGCAGCCAAGAAAAGGGGGGCACTGAAGCTTTCTTT
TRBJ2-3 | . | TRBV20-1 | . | CSVFVLAGSVDTQYF | .
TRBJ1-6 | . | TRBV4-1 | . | CASSQDQGDYNSPLHF | TGCGCCAGCAGCCAGGACCAAGGCGATTACAATTCACCCCTCCACTTT
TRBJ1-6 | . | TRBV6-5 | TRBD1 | CASSYKAGGYNSPLHF | TGTGCCAGCAGTTACAAGGCAGGGGGCTATAATTCACCCCTCCACTTT
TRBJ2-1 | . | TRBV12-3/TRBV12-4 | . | CASSLVGHNEQFF | TGTGCCAGCAGTTTAGTTGGCCACAATGAGCAGTTCTTC
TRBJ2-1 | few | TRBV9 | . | CASSVAGQEYNEQFF | TGTGCCAGCAGCGTAGCGGGACAAGAGTACAATGAGCAGTTCTTC
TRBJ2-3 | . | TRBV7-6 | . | CASSSQDGGTDTQYF | TGTGCCAGCAGCTCCCAAGATGGAGGCACAGATACGCAGTATTTT
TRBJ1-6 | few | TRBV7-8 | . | CASSLDLANSSPLHF | TGTGCCAGCAGCTTAGACCTAGCTAATAGTTCACCCCTCCACTTT
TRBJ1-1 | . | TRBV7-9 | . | CASSPPISLGDPFF | TGTGCCAGCAGTCCACCAATCTCTCTGGGGGATCCTTTCTTT
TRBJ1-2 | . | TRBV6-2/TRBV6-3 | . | CATDSHYGYTF | TGTGCCACGGACTCCCACTATGGCTACACCTTC
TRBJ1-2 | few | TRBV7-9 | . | CASSLDSFLRYGYTF | TGTGCCAGCAGTTTGGACTCATTTCTCCGCTATGGCTACACCTTC
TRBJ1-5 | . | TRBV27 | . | CASSLTTGRAQPQHF | TGTGCCAGCAGTCTCACAACAGGGAGGGCTCAGCCCCAGCATTTT
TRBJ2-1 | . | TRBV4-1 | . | CASSQVLDNEQFF | TGCGCCAGCAGCCAAGTGCTTGACAATGAGCAGTTCTTC
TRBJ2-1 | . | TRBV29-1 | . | CSVEDPGTSSYNEQFF | TGCAGCGTTGAAGATCCCGGGACATCTTCCTACAATGAGCAGTTCTTC
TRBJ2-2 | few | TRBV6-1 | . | CASTLGPSGELFF | TGTGCCAGCACCCTAGGCCCCTCCGGGGAGCTGTTTTTT
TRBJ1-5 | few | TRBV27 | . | CASSLGGAYSNQPQHF | TGTGCCAGCAGTTTAGGAGGGGCATATAGCAATCAGCCCCAGCATTTT
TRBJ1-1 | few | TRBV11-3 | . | CASSLGSAGEAFF | TGTGCCAGCAGCTTGGGATCGGCGGGTGAAGCTTTCTTT
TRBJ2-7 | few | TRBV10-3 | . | CATTLAQDYEQYF | TGTGCCACGACACTAGCTCAAGACTACGAGCAGTACTTC
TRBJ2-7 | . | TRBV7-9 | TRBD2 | CASSFGLGLFSEQYF | TGTGCCAGCAGCTTCGGACTAGGCCTATTTTCCGAGCAGTACTTC
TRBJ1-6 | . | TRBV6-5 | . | CASSYGTGFNSPLHF | TGTGCCAGCAGTTACGGGACGGGGTTTAATTCACCCCTCCACTTT
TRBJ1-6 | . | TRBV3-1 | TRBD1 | CASSPDRGYNSPLHF | TGTGCCAGCAGCCCAGACAGGGGATATAATTCACCCCTCCACTTT
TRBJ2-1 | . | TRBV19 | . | CASSDLDEQFF | TGTGCCAGTAGCGACTTAGATGAGCAGTTCTTC
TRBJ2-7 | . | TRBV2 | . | CASSLPLEQYF | TGTGCCAGCAGTCTTCCTCTCGAGCAGTACTTC
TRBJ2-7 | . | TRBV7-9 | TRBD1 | CASSVTGTENPYEQYF | TGTGCCAGCAGCGTAACCGGGACAGAGAATCCCTACGAGCAGTACTTC
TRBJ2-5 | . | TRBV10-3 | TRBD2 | CAIKRDVAGGPFPQETQYF | TGTGCCATCAAGCGGGATGTAGCGGGGGGGCCTTTTCCCCAAGAGACCCAGTACTTC
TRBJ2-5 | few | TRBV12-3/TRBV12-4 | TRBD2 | CANSFLGVAGGPETQYF | TGTGCCAACAGTTTTTTGGGGGTAGCGGGGGGGCCGGAGACCCAGTACTTC
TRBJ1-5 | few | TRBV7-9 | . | CASSPTGRGNQPQHF | TGTGCCAGCAGCCCGACAGGTCGTGGCAATCAGCCCCAGCATTTT
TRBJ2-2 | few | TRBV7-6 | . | CASSLDPGTTGELFF | TGTGCCAGCAGCTTAGATCCGGGGACGACCGGGGAGCTGTTTTTT
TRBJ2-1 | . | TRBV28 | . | CASSLILDEQFF | TGTGCCAGCAGTTTGATCCTTGATGAGCAGTTCTTC
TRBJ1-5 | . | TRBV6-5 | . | CASRPSGVGNQPQHF | TGTGCCAGCAGGCCCTCCGGGGTCGGGAATCAGCCCCAGCATTTT
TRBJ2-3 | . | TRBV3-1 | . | CASSPADSIFTDTQYF | TGTGCCAGCAGCCCCGCCGACAGTATATTCACAGATACGCAGTATTTT
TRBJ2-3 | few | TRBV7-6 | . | CASSLFGTDTQYF | TGTGCCAGCAGCTTATTCGGCACAGATACGCAGTATTTT
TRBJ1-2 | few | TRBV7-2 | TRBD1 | CASSLDSGQLSWVYGYTF | TGTGCCAGCAGCTTAGATTCGGGACAGCTAAGTTGGGTCTATGGCTACACCTTC
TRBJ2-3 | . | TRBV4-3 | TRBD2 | CASSPRSSGGPSTDTQYF | TGCGCCAGCAGCCCCCGCTCTAGCGGGGGGCCCAGCACAGATACGCAGTATTTT
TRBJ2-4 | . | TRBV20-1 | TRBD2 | CSARGLAGNIQYF | TGCAGTGCTAGAGGACTAGCGGGAAACATTCAGTACTTC
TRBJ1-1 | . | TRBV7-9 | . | CASSLVTGNTEAFF | TGTGCCAGCAGCTTAGTGACTGGGAACACTGAAGCTTTCTTT
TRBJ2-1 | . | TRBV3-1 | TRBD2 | CASSQAWGTSADNEQFF | TGTGCCAGCAGCCAAGCCTGGGGGACTAGCGCCGACAATGAGCAGTTCTTC
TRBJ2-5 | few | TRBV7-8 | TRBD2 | CASSLDFGGGTQETQYF | TGTGCCAGCAGCTTAGATTTCGGCGGGGGAACCCAAGAGACCCAGTACTTC
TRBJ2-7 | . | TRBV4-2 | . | CASSQEVPPSYEQYF | TGTGCCAGCAGCCAGGAGGTACCACCCTCCTACGAGCAGTACTTC
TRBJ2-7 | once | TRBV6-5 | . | CASSFSPGPAYEQYF | TGTGCCAGCAGTTTCTCGCCAGGGCCCGCCTACGAGCAGTACTTC
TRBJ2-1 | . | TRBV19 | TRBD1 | CAGKDRGRYNEQFF | TGTGCCGGGAAGGACAGGGGTAGGTACAATGAGCAGTTCTTC
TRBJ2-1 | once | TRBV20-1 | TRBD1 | CSAKLGTAWGESEQFF | TGCAGTGCGAAACTCGGGACAGCTTGGGGAGAAAGTGAGCAGTTCTTC
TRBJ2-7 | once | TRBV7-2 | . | CASSLTAFEQYF | TGTGCCAGCAGCTTAACAGCCTTCGAGCAGTACTTC
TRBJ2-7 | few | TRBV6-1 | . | CASSEVRGFSSYEQYF | TGTGCCAGCAGTGAAGTAAGGGGCTTCAGCTCCTACGAGCAGTACTTC